This T cell receptor (beta chain) was identified during a study of T cell responses to AZD1222 COVID-19 vaccine. Repertoires were generated with immunoSEQ multiplex PCR, while TCRdb's copy carries only in-frame clones and drops some. This table has approximately 130,000 clones, around 88% appearing once. This CDR3 spans 14 amino acids. V was trimmed by 5 bases and J by 3 bases, leaving 14 bases between them. CDR1 is MNHEY and CDR2 is SVGAGI in the germline V gene. The receptor comes from an adult in good health. The specimen was peripheral blood, collected on day 0 of MenACWY control vaccination. The V and J genes are TRBV6-5 and TRBJ2-7, with D perhaps matching TRBD2 (7 bases). CDR3 amino acids: CASSREGGLYEQYF. CDR3 bases: TGTGCCAGCAGTCGCGAGGGGGGGCTCTACGAGCAGTACTTC.